This TCR beta chain originates from a study of control samples from healthy donors and cancer patients. V trimming: 2 bases; J trimming: 4 bases; junction bases outside the gene matches: 4. This CDR3 is built from 16 residues. Per germline, CDR1 SGHRS and CDR2 YFSETQ. TCRdb's copy holds only in-frame clones and misses some; the assay was immunoSEQ multiplex PCR. The sample includes a few hundred thousand clones, 75% to 95% of them seen just once. The source of this sequence is a man between 35 and 55 years old with head and neck cancer. The specimen was PBMCs. The chain is built from TRBV5-1 and TRBJ2-7; 15 nucleotides match TRBD2. The CDR3 here is CASSLGLAGGGYEQYF. The CDR3 DNA follows: TGCGCCAGCAGCTTAGGACTAGCGGGAGGGGGATACGAGCAGTACTTC.